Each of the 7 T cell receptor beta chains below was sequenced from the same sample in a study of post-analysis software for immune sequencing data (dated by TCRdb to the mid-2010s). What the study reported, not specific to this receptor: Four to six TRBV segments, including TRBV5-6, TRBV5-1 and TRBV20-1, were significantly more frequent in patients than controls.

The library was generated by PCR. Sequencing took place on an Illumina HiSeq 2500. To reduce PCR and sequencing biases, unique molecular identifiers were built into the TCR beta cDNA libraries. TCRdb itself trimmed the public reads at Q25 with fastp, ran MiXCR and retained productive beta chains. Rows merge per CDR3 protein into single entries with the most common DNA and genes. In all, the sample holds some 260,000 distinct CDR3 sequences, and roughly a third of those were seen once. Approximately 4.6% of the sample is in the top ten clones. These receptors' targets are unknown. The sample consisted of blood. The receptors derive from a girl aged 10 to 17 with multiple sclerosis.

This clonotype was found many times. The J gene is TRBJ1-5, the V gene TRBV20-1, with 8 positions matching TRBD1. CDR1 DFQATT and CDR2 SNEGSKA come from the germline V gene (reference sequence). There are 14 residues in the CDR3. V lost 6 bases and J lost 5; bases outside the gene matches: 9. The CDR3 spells CSAVSVTGDQPQHF. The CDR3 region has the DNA TGCAGTGCGGTGTCGGTGACAGGGGATCAGCCCCAGCATTTT.

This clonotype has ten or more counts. The CDR3 nucleotides read TGTGCCAGCAGTGAGGGGAGAACCGGGGCCTCAGGGATCGATACGCAGTATTTT. This sequence encodes CASSEGRTGASGIDTQYF. The chain couples TRBV2 to TRBJ2-3; D is perhaps TRBD1 or TRBD2 (5 bases each). The CDR3 runs 18 residues. V shed 3 bases and J shed 6 bases, with 25 bases lying between them. Germline V gene lookup returns CDR1 SNHLY and CDR2 FYNNEI.

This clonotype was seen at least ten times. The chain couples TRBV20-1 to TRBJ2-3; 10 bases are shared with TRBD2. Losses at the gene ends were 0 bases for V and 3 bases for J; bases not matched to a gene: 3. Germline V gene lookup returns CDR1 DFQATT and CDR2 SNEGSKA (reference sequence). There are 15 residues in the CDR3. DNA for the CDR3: TGCAGTGCTAGAGATGGAGCGGGAGGGACAGATACGCAGTATTTT. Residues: CSARDGAGGTDTQYF.

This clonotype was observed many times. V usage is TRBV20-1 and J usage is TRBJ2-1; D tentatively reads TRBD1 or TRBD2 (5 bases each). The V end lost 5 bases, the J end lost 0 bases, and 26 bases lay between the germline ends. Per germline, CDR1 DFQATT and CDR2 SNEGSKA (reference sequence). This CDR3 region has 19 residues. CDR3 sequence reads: CSAGPTGTRRYGSYNEQFF. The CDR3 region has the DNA TGCAGTGCTGGACCCACCGGGACCCGGAGGTACGGCTCCTACAATGAGCAGTTCTTC.

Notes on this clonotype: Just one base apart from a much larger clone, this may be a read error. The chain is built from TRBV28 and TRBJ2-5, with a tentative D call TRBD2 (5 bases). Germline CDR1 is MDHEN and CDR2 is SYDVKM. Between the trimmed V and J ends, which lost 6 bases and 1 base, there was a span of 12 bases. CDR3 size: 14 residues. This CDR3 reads CASRLVGIQETQYF. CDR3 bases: TGTGCCAGCAGGTTAGTCGGGATCCAAGAGACCCAGTACTTC.

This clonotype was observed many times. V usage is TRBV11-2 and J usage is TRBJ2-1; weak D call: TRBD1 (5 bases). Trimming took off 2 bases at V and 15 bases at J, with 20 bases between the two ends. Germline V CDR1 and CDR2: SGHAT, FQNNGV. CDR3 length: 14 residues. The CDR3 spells CASSLTQGLDMGFF. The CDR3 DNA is TGTGCCAGCAGCTTAACCCAAGGGTTGGACATGGGGTTCTTC. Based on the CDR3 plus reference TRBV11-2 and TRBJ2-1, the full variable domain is EAGVAQSPRYKIIEKRQSVAFWCNPISGHATLYWYQQILGQGPKLLIQFQNNGVVDDSQLPKDRFSAERLKGVDSTLKIQPAKLEDSAVYLCASSLTQGLDMGFFGPGTRLTVL.

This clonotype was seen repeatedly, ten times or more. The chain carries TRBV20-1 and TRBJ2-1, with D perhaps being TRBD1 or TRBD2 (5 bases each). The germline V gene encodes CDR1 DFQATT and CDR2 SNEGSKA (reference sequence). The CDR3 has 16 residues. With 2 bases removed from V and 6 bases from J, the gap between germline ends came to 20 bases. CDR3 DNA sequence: TGCAGTGCTAGATGGGGGAGCCCCTTTGGAGGCAATGAGCAGTTCTTC. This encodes CSARWGSPFGGNEQFF.